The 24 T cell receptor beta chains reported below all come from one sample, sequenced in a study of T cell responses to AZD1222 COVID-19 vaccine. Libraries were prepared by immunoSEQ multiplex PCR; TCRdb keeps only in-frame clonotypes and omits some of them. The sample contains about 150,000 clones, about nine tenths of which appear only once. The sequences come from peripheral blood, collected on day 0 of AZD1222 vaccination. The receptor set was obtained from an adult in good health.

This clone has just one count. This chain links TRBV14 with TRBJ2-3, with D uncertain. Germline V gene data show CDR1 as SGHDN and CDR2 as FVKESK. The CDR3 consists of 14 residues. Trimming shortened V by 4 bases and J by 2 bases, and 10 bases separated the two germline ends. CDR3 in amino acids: CASSRSRNTDTQYF. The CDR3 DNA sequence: TGTGCCAGCAGCCGCTCGCGGAACACAGATACGCAGTATTTT.

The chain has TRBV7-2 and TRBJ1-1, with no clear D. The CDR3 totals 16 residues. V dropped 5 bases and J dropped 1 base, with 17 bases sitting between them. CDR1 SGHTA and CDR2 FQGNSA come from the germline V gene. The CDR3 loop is CASSRLGGQANTEAFF. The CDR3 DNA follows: TGTGCCAGCAGCCGGTTGGGTGGGCAGGCGAACACTGAAGCTTTCTTT.

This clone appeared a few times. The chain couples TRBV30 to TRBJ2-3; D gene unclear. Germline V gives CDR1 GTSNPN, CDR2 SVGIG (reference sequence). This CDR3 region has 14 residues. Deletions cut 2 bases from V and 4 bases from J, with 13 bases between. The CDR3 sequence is CAWSTRLGSDTQYF. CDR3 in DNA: TGTGCCTGGAGTACTCGTCTAGGGTCAGATACGCAGTATTTT.

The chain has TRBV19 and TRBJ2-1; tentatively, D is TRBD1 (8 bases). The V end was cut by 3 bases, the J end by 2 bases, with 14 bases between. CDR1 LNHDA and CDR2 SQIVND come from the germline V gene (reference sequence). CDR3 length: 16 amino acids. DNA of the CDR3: TGTGCCAGTAGTATGGGGGGGACAGGAGCCTACAATGAGCAGTTCTTC. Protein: CASSMGGTGAYNEQFF.

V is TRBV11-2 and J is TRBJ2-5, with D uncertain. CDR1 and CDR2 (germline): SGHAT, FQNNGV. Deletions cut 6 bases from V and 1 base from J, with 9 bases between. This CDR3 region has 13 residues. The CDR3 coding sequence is TGTGCCAGCAGGTATCCGAGCCAAGAGACCCAGTACTTC. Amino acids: CASRYPSQETQYF.

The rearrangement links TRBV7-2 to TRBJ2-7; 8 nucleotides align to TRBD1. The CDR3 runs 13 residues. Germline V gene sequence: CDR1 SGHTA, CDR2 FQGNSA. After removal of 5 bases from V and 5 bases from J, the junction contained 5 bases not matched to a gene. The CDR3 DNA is TGTGCCAGCAGCACGGACAGGGCCCACGAGCAGTACTTC. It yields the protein CASSTDRAHEQYF.

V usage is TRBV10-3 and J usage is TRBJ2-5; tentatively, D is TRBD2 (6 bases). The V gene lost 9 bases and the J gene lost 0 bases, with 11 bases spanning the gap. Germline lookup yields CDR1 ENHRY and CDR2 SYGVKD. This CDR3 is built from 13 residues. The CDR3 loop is CAIRTTYQETQYF. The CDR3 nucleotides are TGTGCCATACGGACTACATACCAAGAGACCCAGTACTTC.

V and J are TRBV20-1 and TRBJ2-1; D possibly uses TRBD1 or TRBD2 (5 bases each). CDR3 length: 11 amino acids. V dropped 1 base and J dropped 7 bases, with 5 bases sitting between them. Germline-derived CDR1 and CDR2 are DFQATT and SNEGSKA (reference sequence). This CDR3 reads CSARGGNEQFF. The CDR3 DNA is TGCAGTGCTAGAGGGGGGAATGAGCAGTTCTTC.

The CDR3 nucleotides are TGCGCCAGCAGCCAAGGATATGGGCAGGGCGCTGAAGCTTTCTTT. Its protein product is CASSQGYGQGAEAFF. The J gene is TRBJ1-1, the V gene TRBV4-1; a possible D gene is TRBD1 (5 bases). Germline CDR1 MGHRA, CDR2 YSYEKL. The CDR3 is 15 residues long. V was pared by 1 base and J by 6 bases, with 15 bases between.

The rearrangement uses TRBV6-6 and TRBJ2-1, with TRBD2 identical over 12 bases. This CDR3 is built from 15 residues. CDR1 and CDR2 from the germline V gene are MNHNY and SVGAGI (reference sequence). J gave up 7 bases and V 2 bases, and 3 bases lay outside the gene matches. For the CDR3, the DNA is TGTGCCAGCAGTTACGCGACTAGCGGGAGTAATGAGCAGTTCTTC. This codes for CASSYATSGSNEQFF.

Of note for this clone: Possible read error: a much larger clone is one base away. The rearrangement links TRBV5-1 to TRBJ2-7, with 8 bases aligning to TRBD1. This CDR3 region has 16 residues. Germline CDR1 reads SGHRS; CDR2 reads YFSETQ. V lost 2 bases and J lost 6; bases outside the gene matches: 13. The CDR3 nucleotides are TGCGCCAGCAGCTTTAGTTTGGGACAGGACCTCTGCGAGCAGTACTTC. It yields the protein CASSFSLGQDLCEQYF.

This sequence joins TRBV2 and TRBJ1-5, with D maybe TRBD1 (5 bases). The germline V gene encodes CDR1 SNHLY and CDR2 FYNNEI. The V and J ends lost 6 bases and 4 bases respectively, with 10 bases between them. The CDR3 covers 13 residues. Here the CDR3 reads CASRGGRNQPQHF. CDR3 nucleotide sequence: TGTGCCAGCAGGGGGGGGAGGAATCAGCCCCAGCATTTT.

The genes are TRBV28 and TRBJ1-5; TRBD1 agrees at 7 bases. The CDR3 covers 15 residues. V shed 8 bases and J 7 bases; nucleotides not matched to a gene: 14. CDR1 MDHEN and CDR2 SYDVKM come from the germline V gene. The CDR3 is CASGYLARGQQPQHF. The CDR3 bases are TGTGCCAGCGGATACCTAGCGAGGGGGCAGCAGCCCCAGCATTTT.

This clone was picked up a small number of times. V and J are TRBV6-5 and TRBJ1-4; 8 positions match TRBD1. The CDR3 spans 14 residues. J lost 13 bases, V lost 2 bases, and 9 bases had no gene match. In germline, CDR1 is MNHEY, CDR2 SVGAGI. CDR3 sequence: CASSYAPDRAGLFF. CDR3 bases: TGTGCCAGCAGTTACGCGCCGGACAGGGCAGGACTGTTTTTT.

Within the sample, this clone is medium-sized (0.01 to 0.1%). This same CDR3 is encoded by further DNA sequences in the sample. CDR3 in DNA: TGTGCCAGCAGCCAACCTCGGACAGGTGGCACTGAAGCTTTCTTT. It specifies CASSQPRTGGTEAFF. The chain couples TRBV4-2 to TRBJ1-1, with 7 bases aligning to TRBD1. V trimming: 2 bases; J trimming: 4 bases; junction bases outside the gene matches: 7. This CDR3 spans 15 amino acids. The germline V gene encodes CDR1 LGHNA and CDR2 YNFKEQ.

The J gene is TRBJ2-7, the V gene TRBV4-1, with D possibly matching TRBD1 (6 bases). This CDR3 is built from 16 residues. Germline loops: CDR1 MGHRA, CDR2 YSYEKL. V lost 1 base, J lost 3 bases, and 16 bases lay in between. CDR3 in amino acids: CASSQVDTGISYEQYF. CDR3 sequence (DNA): TGCGCCAGCAGCCAAGTAGATACAGGGATAAGCTACGAGCAGTACTTC.

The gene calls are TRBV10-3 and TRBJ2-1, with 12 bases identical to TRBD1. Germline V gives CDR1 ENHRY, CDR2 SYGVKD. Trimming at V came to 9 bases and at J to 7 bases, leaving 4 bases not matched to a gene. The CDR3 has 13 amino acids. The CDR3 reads CAIRDRGQNEQFF. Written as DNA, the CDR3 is TGTGCCATAAGGGACAGGGGGCAAAATGAGCAGTTCTTC.

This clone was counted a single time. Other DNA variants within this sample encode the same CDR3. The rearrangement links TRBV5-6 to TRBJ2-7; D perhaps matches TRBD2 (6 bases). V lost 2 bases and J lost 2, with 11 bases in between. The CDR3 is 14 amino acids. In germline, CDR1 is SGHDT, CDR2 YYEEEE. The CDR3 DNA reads TGTGCCAGCAGCTTCCCGGGACTGGCCTACGAGCAGTACTTC. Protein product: CASSFPGLAYEQYF.

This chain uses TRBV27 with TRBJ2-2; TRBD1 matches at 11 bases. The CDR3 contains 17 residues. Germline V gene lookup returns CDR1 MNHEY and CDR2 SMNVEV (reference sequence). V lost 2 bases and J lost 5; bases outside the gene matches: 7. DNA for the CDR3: TGTGCCAGCAGTTTACGGACAGGGGGCATCGGTACCGGGGAGCTGTTTTTT. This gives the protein CASSLRTGGIGTGELFF.

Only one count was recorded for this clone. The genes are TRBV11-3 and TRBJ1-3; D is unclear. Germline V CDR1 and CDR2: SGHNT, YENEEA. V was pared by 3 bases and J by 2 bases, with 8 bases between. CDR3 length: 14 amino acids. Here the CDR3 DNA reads TGTGCCAGCAGCTTTCAAGGGACTGGAAACACCATATATTTT. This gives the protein CASSFQGTGNTIYF.

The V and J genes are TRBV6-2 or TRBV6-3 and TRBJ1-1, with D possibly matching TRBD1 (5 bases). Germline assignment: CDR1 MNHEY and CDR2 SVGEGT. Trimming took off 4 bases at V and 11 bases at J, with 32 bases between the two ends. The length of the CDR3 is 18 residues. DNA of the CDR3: TGTGCCAGCAGTTCGACGTCCGTGAACCGGGACCCCAAGCGGGGGGCTTTCTTT. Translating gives CASSSTSVNRDPKRGAFF.

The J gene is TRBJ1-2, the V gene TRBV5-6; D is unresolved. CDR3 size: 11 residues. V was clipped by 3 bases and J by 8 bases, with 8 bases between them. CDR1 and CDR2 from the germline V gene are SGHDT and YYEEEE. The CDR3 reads CASSYLGGYTF. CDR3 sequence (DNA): TGTGCCAGCAGCTACCTGGGGGGCTACACCTTC.

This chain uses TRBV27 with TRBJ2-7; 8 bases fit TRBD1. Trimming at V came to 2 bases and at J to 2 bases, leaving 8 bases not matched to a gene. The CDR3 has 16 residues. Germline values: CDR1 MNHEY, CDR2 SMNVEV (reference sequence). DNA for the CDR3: TGTGCCAGCAGTTTACGAGGGGACAGGAGTGCCTACGAGCAGTACTTC. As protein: CASSLRGDRSAYEQYF.

The CDR3 is CASSIRGLAGDTQYF. In DNA, the CDR3 is TGTGCCAGTAGTATCCGGGGACTAGCGGGAGATACGCAGTATTTT. This rearrangement joins TRBV19 to TRBJ2-3; 12 nucleotides line up with TRBD2. CDR1 and CDR2 (germline): LNHDA, SQIVND (reference sequence). J gave up 5 bases and V 3 bases, and 3 bases lay outside the gene matches. CDR3 length: 15 amino acids.